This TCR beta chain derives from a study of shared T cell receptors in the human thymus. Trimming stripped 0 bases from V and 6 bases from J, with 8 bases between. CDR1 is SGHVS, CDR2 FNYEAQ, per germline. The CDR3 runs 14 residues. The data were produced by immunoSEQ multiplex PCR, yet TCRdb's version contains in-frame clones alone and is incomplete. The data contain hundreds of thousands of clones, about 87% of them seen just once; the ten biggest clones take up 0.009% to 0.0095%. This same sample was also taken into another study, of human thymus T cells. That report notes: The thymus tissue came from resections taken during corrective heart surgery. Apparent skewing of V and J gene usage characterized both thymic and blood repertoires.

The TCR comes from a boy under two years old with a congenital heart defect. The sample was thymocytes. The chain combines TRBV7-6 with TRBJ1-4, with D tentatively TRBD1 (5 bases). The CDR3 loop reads CASSLAREDEKLFF. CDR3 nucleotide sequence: TGTGCCAGCAGCTTAGCCAGGGAGGATGAAAAACTGTTTTTT.